These T cell receptor beta chains were read from a single sample in a study of T cell responses to AZD1222 COVID-19 vaccine. The table came from immunoSEQ multiplex PCR; TCRdb's copy has only in-frame clones and leaves some out. The sample holds some 97,000 clones, less than 90% seen once. Specimen: peripheral blood, collected on day 0 of AZD1222 vaccination. The receptors shown here come from an adult in good health. Each CDR3 is given with its conserved first and last residue. The D gene is left open where the match is weak. A row's size may be missing; if present it is once, few, many or a size class.

TRBJ1-1 . . TRBV12-5 TGTGCTAGCTTGGACAGATACATGGAATGGACTGAAGCTTTCTTT CASLDRYMEWTEAFF
TRBJ1-1 . . TRBV12-5 TGTGCTGGACAAGGGACGGAGAACACTGAAGCTTTCTTT CAGQGTENTEAFF
TRBJ2-1 . TRBD2 TRBV10-3 TGTGCCATCAGTGGCAGACTAGCTGAGCAGTTCTTC CAISGRLAEQFF
TRBJ1-2 . TRBD1 TRBV7-9 TGTGCCAGCAGCCCCGGGACAGTTACAACTGACTATGGCTACACCTTC CASSPGTVTTDYGYTF
TRBJ1-6 . TRBD1 TRBV18 TGTGCCAGCTCACCCCTCCCCAGGGGGCAGGGTTCACCCCTCCACTTT CASSPLPRGQGSPLHF
TRBJ1-2 . TRBD1 TRBV3-1/TRBV3-2 TGTGCCAGCAGCCCTAGCGGGACAGCCGACGGCTACACCTTC CASSPSGTADGYTF
TRBJ2-1 . . TRBV6-1 TGTGCCAGCAGTGAACAGCTAGCCGGGCAGTTCTTC CASSEQLAGQFF
TRBJ1-5 . . TRBV29-1 TGCAGCGTTCGGGACGATTTTAGCAATCAGCCCCAGCATTTT CSVRDDFSNQPQHF
TRBJ2-7 . . TRBV19 TGTGCCACCAGCGGTAGTGGGGTCTTCTCCTACGAGCAGTACTTC CATSGSGVFSYEQYF
TRBJ2-3 . . TRBV27 TGTGCCAGCAGTTTGTGGGCAGAGAGCACAGATACGCAGTATTTT CASSLWAESTDTQYF
TRBJ2-2 . . TRBV11-3 TGTGCCAGCAGCCCCGCCCGGGGGGCCTCCGGGGAGCTGTTTTTT CASSPARGASGELFF
TRBJ1-2 . . TRBV10-3 TGTGCCATCAGTGAGTCGGGAGACCCCAACTATGGCTACACCTTC CAISESGDPNYGYTF
TRBJ1-2 . . TRBV11-2 TGTGCCAGCAGCTTAGTACTGGGTGGCTACACCTTC CASSLVLGGYTF
TRBJ1-3 . . TRBV12-5 TGTGCTAGCGGTCCCCCGGGAAACACCATATATTTT CASGPPGNTIYF
TRBJ2-4 . TRBD1 TRBV5-1 TGCGCCAGCAGCTTGGACAGGGGGAAAACAGACATTCAGTACTTC CASSLDRGKTDIQYF
TRBJ2-3 . . TRBV10-2 TGCGCCAGCAGTGGGGGCTCTGGGGTGACAGATACGCAGTATTTT CASSGGSGVTDTQYF
TRBJ1-3 once . TRBV19 TGTGCCAGTAGACAGGGCAGCTCTGGAAACACCATATATTTT CASRQGSSGNTIYF
TRBJ2-5 . . TRBV2 TGTGCCAGCAGTGAAGCGCCGAGCGGAGGAGACTTC CASSEAPSGGDF
TRBJ1-1 . TRBD1 TRBV7-2 TGTGCCAGCAGCTCGAAGAACAGGGGAACTGAAGCTTTCTTT CASSSKNRGTEAFF
TRBJ2-4 . . TRBV5-1 TGCGCCAGCAGCTTGGGTGGTGGCCCCAAAAACATTCAGTACTTC CASSLGGGPKNIQYF
TRBJ2-7 . . TRBV27 TGTGCCAGCAGTCCGCTGGGCCCTTACGAGCAGTACTTC CASSPLGPYEQYF
TRBJ1-6 . . TRBV27 TGTGCCAGCAGTTTAACAGCTAATTCACCCCTCCACTTT CASSLTANSPLHF
TRBJ1-2 . TRBD1 TRBV30 TGTGCCTGGAGTAGACAGGGCTTCTATGGCTACACCTTC CAWSRQGFYGYTF
TRBJ2-2 . . TRBV2 TGTGCCAGCAGAGAGCGGACCAACACCGGGGAGCTGTTTTTT CASRERTNTGELFF
TRBJ2-7 . . TRBV29-1 TGCAGCGCAACCGGGACCCAGAGGCGCGAGCAGTACTTC CSATGTQRREQYF
TRBJ1-5 . TRBD1 TRBV28 TGTGCCAGCAGCCAGGGACAGGTTCAGCCCCAGCATTTT CASSQGQVQPQHF
TRBJ1-5 . . TRBV30 TGTGCCTGGGGTCAAAAGGGGAGGGCGAGTCAGCCCCAGCATTTT CAWGQKGRASQPQHF
TRBJ1-2 . TRBD1 TRBV10-3 TGTGCCATCAGTGAGTCGCAGGGGGACTATGGCTACACCTTC CAISESQGDYGYTF
TRBJ2-1 . TRBD1 TRBV3-1/TRBV3-2 TGTGCCAGCAGCCTGGCCAGGGGGAAAGGTGAGCAGTTCTTC CASSLARGKGEQFF
TRBJ2-1 . TRBD2 TRBV11-2 TGTGCCAGCAGCTTAGTAGGCGGGAGCATCTTAAATGAGCAGTTCTTC CASSLVGGSILNEQFF
TRBJ2-7 . . TRBV28 TGTGCCAGCAGCCTTCTCCCCGGTTGGTCCTACGAGCAGTACTTC CASSLLPGWSYEQYF
TRBJ2-1 . TRBD2 TRBV19 TGTGCCAGTAGTATCCAGCGGGGGTCCTACAATGAGCAGTTCTTC CASSIQRGSYNEQFF
TRBJ1-4 . TRBD1 TRBV7-9 TGTGCCAGCAGCTTAGAGGGGGCTGGGGAAAAACTGTTTTTT CASSLEGAGEKLFF
TRBJ1-2 . TRBD1 TRBV28 TGTGCCAGCAGGACCCCAATGGAGTCAGGGGGCGATGGTGACTATGGCTACACCTTC CASRTPMESGGDGDYGYTF
TRBJ2-7 medium-sized TRBD2 TRBV14 TGTGCCAGCAGCTACCGACTAGCCGCCGAGCAGTACTTC CASSYRLAAEQYF
TRBJ2-3 . . TRBV4-1 TGCGCCAGCAGCCAAGATGCGTCGGGTAGGGCAGATACGCAGTATTTT CASSQDASGRADTQYF
TRBJ2-3 . . TRBV11-3 TGTGCCAGCAGCTTAGACCGTTGGGGTGGCACAGATACGCAGTATTTT CASSLDRWGGTDTQYF
TRBJ2-1 . . TRBV12-3/TRBV12-4 TGTGCCAGCGGCCTCACTAATGAGCAGTTCTTC CASGLTNEQFF
TRBJ2-1 . TRBD1 TRBV2 TGTGCCAGAAAATCGGGACAGGGGGTGTCCACCGGGACTAAGCAGTTCTTC CARKSGQGVSTGTKQFF
TRBJ1-2 . . TRBV11-2 TGTGCCAGCAGCTTACTCAAGGGAGGCGGCTACACCTTC CASSLLKGGGYTF
TRBJ1-2 . . TRBV10-3 TGTGCCATCAGTGACCTGAGGGGGACACAGTATGGCTACACCTTC CAISDLRGTQYGYTF
TRBJ1-3 . . TRBV19 TGTGCCAGTAGTTATTCTACTCGTGGGTCTGGAAACACCATATATTTT CASSYSTRGSGNTIYF
TRBJ2-3 . TRBD2 TRBV4-1 TGCGCCAGCAGCCAAGAAAGAACTAGCGGGGGGGCAGATACGCAGTATTTT CASSQERTSGGADTQYF
TRBJ2-7 . TRBD2 TRBV7-6 TGTGCCAGCACGGGGGGGGCGGAGCAGTACTTC CASTGGAEQYF
TRBJ2-7 . . TRBV12-5 TGTGCTAGTGGCCCCGACGGGACTCCTTTACCCTACGAGCAGTACTTC CASGPDGTPLPYEQYF
TRBJ1-2 few . TRBV5-1 TGCGCCAGCAGCTTGTTCGGCTGGGACTATGGCTACACCTTC CASSLFGWDYGYTF
TRBJ2-1 . . TRBV24-1 TGTGCCACCAGTCAACGGAACTCCTACAATGAGCAGTTCTTC CATSQRNSYNEQFF
TRBJ1-5 . TRBD1 TRBV3-1/TRBV3-2 TGTGCCAGCAGCCAAGATGGGACAGAGAATCAGCCCCAGCATTTT CASSQDGTENQPQHF
TRBJ2-1 . TRBD1 TRBV7-9 TGTGCCAGCAGCTTAGTGGGACAGGCCTACAATGAGCAGTTCTTC CASSLVGQAYNEQFF
TRBJ2-7 . TRBD1 TRBV11-2 TGTGCCAGCAGCTTAACCGGGACAGGGAGTCACGAGCAGTACTTC CASSLTGTGSHEQYF